This TCR beta chain comes out of a study of blood T cell repertoires in COVID-19. Whole-study context: Acute and convalescent COVID-19 samples came from the United States, Italy and Spain.

The CDR3 covers 14 residues. Trimming pared 4 bases from V and 0 bases from J, leaving 7 bases between. The germline V gene encodes CDR1 SGHRS and CDR2 YFSETQ. Only in-frame clones appear in the TCRdb table, and some are missing; sequencing was by immunoSEQ multiplex PCR. The sample lists about 320,000 clones, roughly nine tenths seen once, with around 2.5% in the top ten. The chain recombines TRBV5-1 with TRBJ1-4; no reliable D call. Sequenced sample: PBMCs or T cells enriched from blood (not recorded which). The clonotype originates from a man aged 55 to 70 who had recovered from COVID-19. The CDR3 DNA follows: TGCGCCAGCAGCACCACTTCAACTAATGAAAAACTGTTTTTT. Translation gives CASSTTSTNEKLFF.